Following are 27 T cell receptor beta chains from one sample sequenced in a study of T cells in Graves' hyperthyroidism and ophthalmopathy. Amplified regions were TCR beta CDR3 sequences from RNA transcripts. The HTBI primer set served for first-round RT-PCR of the TCR CDR3. TCRdb re-derived calls from the multiplex PCR reads in MiXCR, one entry per CDR3 protein. The table lists hundreds of thousands of distinct CDR3 sequences, 35% to 40% of them singletons. Specimen: blood. The receptors derive from a man aged 18 to 29 with Graves' hyperthyroidism.

This clonotype was counted many times. The chain carries TRBV20-1 and TRBJ2-7; 8 bases match TRBD1. The V and J ends lost 5 bases and 4 bases, in that order; junction bases with no gene match: 7. Germline loops: CDR1 DFQATT, CDR2 SNEGSKA (reference sequence). CDR3 length: 13 amino acids. The CDR3 nucleotides are TGCAGTGCTCGAGGGACAGGAAAATACGAGCAGTACTTC. It specifies CSARGTGKYEQYF.

In DNA form, the CDR3 reads TGTGCCAGCAGGGGGACAGGGGCGGGCACTGAAGCTTTCTTT. Its protein is CASRGTGAGTEAFF. The chain employs TRBV2 and TRBJ1-1, with 10 positions matching TRBD1. Losses at the gene ends were 6 bases for V and 4 bases for J; bases not matched to a gene: 5. Germline V gives CDR1 SNHLY, CDR2 FYNNEI. The CDR3 is 14 residues long.

As regards this clonotype: A read error is possible here, since a much larger clone lies one base away. V and J are TRBV2 and TRBJ2-7; D remains unclear. The V end lost 3 bases, the J end lost 2 bases, and 11 bases lay between the germline ends. The length of the CDR3 is 14 residues. Germline CDR1 reads SNHLY; CDR2 reads FYNNEI. The CDR3 here is CASSEVQAPYEQYF. CDR3 sequence (DNA): TGTGCCAGCAGTGAGGTCCAGGCCCCCTACGAGCAGTACTTC.

The J gene is TRBJ2-5, the V gene TRBV9; D is undetermined. CDR3 length equals 13 residues. Trimming stripped 4 bases from V and 5 bases from J, with 12 bases between. Germline-derived CDR1 and CDR2 are SGDLS and YYNGEE. CDR3: CASSPPDRETQYF. The CDR3 DNA reads TGTGCCAGCAGCCCGCCTGATAGGGAGACCCAGTACTTC.

The table lists this clonotype with a count of one. The chain recombines TRBV20-1 with TRBJ2-2; 7 bases agree with TRBD2. V shed 3 bases and J 4 bases; nucleotides not matched to a gene: 8. The CDR3 is 15 amino acids. Germline lookup yields CDR1 DFQATT and CDR2 SNEGSKA (reference sequence). The DNA for the CDR3 is TGCAGTGCTAGGGGCGGCGGGAGTGGCACCGGGGAGCTGTTTTTT. Residues: CSARGGGSGTGELFF.

This clonotype was picked up a small number of times. The CDR3 loop is CASSVEGSGFYEQYF. The CDR3 DNA follows: TGTGCCAGCAGCGTAGAGGGCAGCGGATTCTACGAGCAGTACTTC. V gene TRBV9 combines with J gene TRBJ2-7, with D perhaps matching TRBD2 (5 bases). The CDR3 spans 15 residues. Germline V lookup: CDR1 SGDLS, CDR2 YYNGEE. Trimming stripped 0 bases from V and 3 bases from J, with 13 bases between.

The chain uses TRBV12-3 or TRBV12-4 and TRBJ2-5; 7 nucleotides align to TRBD1. The junction had 15 bases not matched to a gene; V was cut back by 6 bases and J by 5 bases. The CDR3 sequence is 16 residues long. The CDR3 DNA reads TGTGCCAGCAGGGGGACAGATCCTACCCCCCCGGAGACCCAGTACTTC. It encodes CASRGTDPTPPETQYF.

The table lists this clonotype with many counts. The chain carries TRBV20-1 and TRBJ1-5; a weak D match, TRBD1 (5 bases). Germline V lookup: CDR1 DFQATT, CDR2 SNEGSKA (reference sequence). The CDR3 is 13 residues long. The V and J ends lost 0 bases and 5 bases respectively, with 8 bases between them. The CDR3 reads CSARDGGDQPQHF. For the CDR3, the DNA is TGCAGTGCTAGAGATGGAGGGGATCAGCCCCAGCATTTT.

This chain uses TRBV13 with TRBJ2-5; D unresolved. The CDR3 has 13 amino acids. Looked up from germline, CDR1 is PRHDT and CDR2 is FYEKMQ (reference sequence). The V and J ends lost 5 bases and 5 bases respectively, with 12 bases between them. The CDR3 loop reads CASSPNRAETQYF. CDR3 nucleotide sequence: TGTGCCAGCAGCCCCAATAGGGCGGAGACCCAGTACTTC. Full variable domain (outside the CDR3, taken from reference TRBV13 and TRBJ2-5): AAGVIQSPRHLIKEKRETATLKCYPIPRHDTVYWYQQGPGQDPQFLISFYEKMQSDKGSIPDRFSAQQFSDYHSELNMSSLELGDSALYFCASSPNRAETQYFGPGTRLLVL.

This clonotype was seen at least ten times. The chain links TRBV15 to TRBJ1-1; possible D gene TRBD1, 5 bases. Deletions cut 0 bases from V and 8 bases from J, with 13 bases between. The germline V gene encodes CDR1 LNHNV and CDR2 YYDKDF (reference sequence). The CDR3 has 14 amino acids. CDR3 sequence reads: CATSRDFQGSEAFF. The CDR3 DNA follows: TGTGCCACCAGCAGAGATTTTCAGGGAAGCGAAGCTTTCTTT.

This clonotype was detected ten times or more. CDR3 in DNA: TGCAGCGTATACGGTGGTCCCGTTCTGGCGTCTGAGCAGTACTTC. This codes for CSVYGGPVLASEQYF. The J gene is TRBJ2-7, the V gene TRBV29-1; D ambiguous. The CDR3 has 15 residues. The V gene's germline CDR1 is SQVTM and CDR2 ANQGSEA. Trimming pared 6 bases from V and 7 bases from J, leaving 25 bases between.

This clonotype showed up many times. The gene calls are TRBV20-1 and TRBJ1-1; D is uncertain. This CDR3 has 12 residues. The V end lost 4 bases, the J end lost 3 bases, and 9 bases lay between the germline ends. Germline V gene sequence: CDR1 DFQATT, CDR2 SNEGSKA (reference sequence). CDR3 residues: CSATRRDTEAFF. As DNA, the CDR3 is TGCAGTGCTACTAGACGAGACACTGAAGCTTTCTTT.

This chain links TRBV7-2 with TRBJ1-2; D is unresolved. Germline V gene sequence: CDR1 SGHTA, CDR2 FQGNSA. With 1 base removed from V and 4 bases from J, the gap between germline ends came to 13 bases. The CDR3 sequence is 15 residues long. The CDR3 DNA is TGTGCCAGCAGCTTAGGTCCCCTTAGCTCCTATGGCTACACCTTC. Its translation is CASSLGPLSSYGYTF.

On this clonotype: A read error is possible here, since a much larger clone lies one base away. This CDR3 is CATSDPREEETQYF. CDR3 sequence (DNA): TGTGCCACCAGTGATCCCAGGGAGGAAGAGACCCAGTACTTC. The chain couples TRBV10-3 to TRBJ2-7; possible D gene TRBD2, 6 bases. The J call may be incorrect, as the DNA end agrees better with TRBJ2-5. CDR3 length: 14 residues. Germline V gives CDR1 ENHRY, CDR2 SYGVKD.

This clonotype was detected a few times. This rearrangement joins TRBV30 to TRBJ1-6; possible D gene TRBD1, 5 bases. Trimming left V 1 base short and J 7 bases short, with 8 bases between. CDR1 GTSNPN and CDR2 SVGIG come from the germline V gene (reference sequence). The CDR3 runs to 13 residues. CDR3 bases: TGTGCCTGGAGTGCGCAGGGCAATTCACCCCTCCACTTT. Translated, it gives CAWSAQGNSPLHF.

This clonotype was counted many times. This chain joins TRBV19 and TRBJ1-5; D call uncertain. CDR3 length: 13 amino acids. Germline CDR1 and CDR2: LNHDA and SQIVND (reference sequence). V lost 6 bases, J lost 7 bases, and 13 bases lay in between. The DNA for the CDR3 is TGTGCCAGTAGCCCGGCGCCGGGGCAGCCCCAGCATTTT. Protein product: CASSPAPGQPQHF.

The CDR3 loop is CASSPGDPGGETQYF. The CDR3 DNA sequence: TGTGCCAGCAGCCCCGGGGACCCAGGGGGAGAGACCCAGTACTTC. The V and J genes are TRBV12-3 or TRBV12-4 and TRBJ2-5, with TRBD1 matching 7 bases. The CDR3 runs to 15 residues. Trimming removed 6 bases from V and 4 bases from J; junction bases left unmatched: 11.

This clonotype came up many times. V is TRBV20-1 and J is TRBJ1-5; D not resolved. Germline-derived CDR1 and CDR2 are DFQATT and SNEGSKA (reference sequence). This CDR3 has 12 amino acids. V dropped 6 bases and J dropped 6 bases, with 12 bases sitting between them. The CDR3 DNA sequence: TGCAGTGCCTCCGAGGTTGGTCAGCCCCAGCATTTT. Residues: CSASEVGQPQHF.

The chain carries TRBV7-6 and TRBJ1-6, with 9 bases matching TRBD1. Losses at the gene ends were 6 bases for V and 10 bases for J; bases not matched to a gene: 7. From germline, CDR1 is SGHVS and CDR2 FNYEAQ. The length of the CDR3 is 14 residues. In DNA form, the CDR3 reads TGTGCCAGCAGTCTACAGGGGGCATACTCACCCCTCCACTTT. Protein product: CASSLQGAYSPLHF.

This sequence joins TRBV2 and TRBJ2-5; no clear D gene. The ends were cut back, 8 bases at V and 3 bases at J, with 13 bases in the middle. This CDR3 comprises 13 residues. Germline CDR1 reads SNHLY; CDR2 reads FYNNEI. The CDR3 loop is CASSVTAKETQYF. Here the CDR3 DNA reads TGTGCCAGCTCCGTAACAGCAAAAGAGACCCAGTACTTC.

This clonotype was recorded many times. The V gene is TRBV10-2, the J gene TRBJ2-7; D assignment may be TRBD1 or TRBD2 (5 bases each). The CDR3 totals 11 residues. V lost 8 bases and J lost 3, with 8 bases in between. Germline CDR1 is WSHSY and CDR2 is SAAADI. CDR3 in amino acids: CASGGDYEQYF. In DNA, the CDR3 is TGCGCCAGCGGGGGAGACTACGAGCAGTACTTC.

This clonotype was detected once. The genes are TRBV4-3 and TRBJ1-1; no reliable D call. Trimming pared 1 base from V and 1 base from J, leaving 10 bases between. Germline CDR1 is LGHNA and CDR2 is YSLEER. CDR3 length: 15 amino acids. CDR3: CASSQGEGWNTEAFF. CDR3 coding DNA: TGCGCCAGCAGCCAAGGTGAAGGTTGGAACACTGAAGCTTTCTTT.

CDR3 sequence (DNA): TGTGCCAGCAGTGAGAACCTCAGGAACACTGAAGCTTTCTTT. Residues: CASSENLRNTEAFF. The chain carries TRBV12-3 or TRBV12-4 and TRBJ1-1, with D unresolved. CDR3 length: 14 residues. Trimming stripped 5 bases from V and 1 base from J, with 11 bases between.

At least ten counts were recorded for this clonotype. V and J are TRBV7-9 and TRBJ2-7, with 9 nucleotides matching TRBD2. Germline loops: CDR1 SEHNR, CDR2 FQNEAQ (reference sequence). V was pared by 7 bases and J by 1 base, with 8 bases of the junction left unmatched. The CDR3 spans 15 residues. The CDR3 nucleotides are TGTGCCAGCAACCCGACTAGCGGTAGGTCCTACGAGCAGTACTTC. Residues: CASNPTSGRSYEQYF. The full variable domain, its missing parts supplied by reference TRBV7-9 and TRBJ2-7, is DTGVSQNPRHKITKRGQNVTFRCDPISEHNRLYWYRQTLGQGPEFLTYFQNEAQLEKSRLLSDRFSAERPKGSFSTLEIQRTEQGDSAMYLCASNPTSGRSYEQYFGPGTRLTVT.

The chain recombines TRBV20-1 with TRBJ2-3; no clear D gene. Germline-derived CDR1 and CDR2 are DFQATT and SNEGSKA (reference sequence). V lost 0 bases and J lost 1, with 11 bases in between. The CDR3 sequence is 15 residues long. The CDR3 spells CSARDRASGTDTQYF. Here the CDR3 DNA reads TGCAGTGCTAGAGATCGGGCTAGTGGCACAGATACGCAGTATTTT.

The table lists this clonotype with many counts. The chain couples TRBV20-1 to TRBJ2-5, with D possibly being TRBD2 (5 bases). The germline V gene encodes CDR1 DFQATT and CDR2 SNEGSKA (reference sequence). The CDR3 has 14 residues. V was shortened by 5 bases and J by 3 bases, with 16 bases between the two germline ends. The CDR3 sequence: CSAGRTRNEETQYF. CDR3 DNA: TGCAGTGCTGGAAGGACTCGGAACGAAGAGACCCAGTACTTC.

The V call is TRBV12-3 or TRBV12-4, the J call TRBJ1-4; no clear D. This CDR3 comprises 13 residues. V lost 3 bases and J 3 bases, leaving 5 bases between the germline ends. CDR3 DNA sequence: TGTGCCAGCAGTTTCGGACCTAATGAAAAACTGTTTTTT. Residues: CASSFGPNEKLFF.